This entry features one T cell receptor (beta chain) sequence. This entry comes from a study of blood T cell repertoires in COVID-19. As for the study in general: Material from acute and convalescent COVID-19 was sourced from the United States, Italy and Spain. T cells, B-cell-depleted T cells, or PBMCs provided the cDNA or gDNA that served as material.

In the original workflow: The authors estimated nucleated cell counts from reference gene primer amplification. The data were produced by immunoSEQ multiplex PCR, yet TCRdb's version contains in-frame clones alone and is incomplete. For V, J and clone size, that table is used; D and trimming come from the DNA. The table has a few hundred thousand clones, nearly 90% seen once. Participant age was roughly 18 to 100 years, and participants resided in 20 to 30 US areas. The sequenced sample consisted of PBMCs or T cells enriched from blood (not recorded which). The clonotype originates from a woman aged 25-40 years who had recovered from COVID-19.

This chain's CDR3 is CASSVVTGEYNEQFF. DNA of the CDR3: TGTGCCAGCAGCGTAGTGACGGGGGAATACAATGAGCAGTTCTTC. The chain joins TRBV9 to TRBJ2-1, with D possibly TRBD2 on 6 matching bases. V lost 0 bases and J lost 4, with 11 bases in between. This CDR3 is built from 15 residues. The germline gives CDR1 SGDLS, CDR2 YYNGEE.